A single sample gave rise to the 27 T cell receptor beta chains below, sequenced in a study of blood T cell repertoires in COVID-19. Assay: immunoSEQ multiplex PCR; the TCRdb copy retains only in-frame clones and omits some. The sample lists some 390,000 clones; roughly 91% were seen once. Sequencing used PBMCs or T cells enriched from blood (not recorded which). The receptor set was obtained from a woman in her thirties who had recovered from COVID-19.

The sample holds one count of this clone. The chain has TRBV3-1 (or the pseudogene TRBV3-2) and TRBJ1-2, with D possibly TRBD1 on 5 matching bases. Trimming took 0 bases from V and 0 from J, leaving 14 bases between them. This CDR3 has 17 amino acids. Looked up from germline, CDR1 is LGHDT and CDR2 is YNNKEL (reference sequence). CDR3 bases: TGTGCCAGCAGCCAAGAAATAGGGGCAGGTCCTAACTATGGCTACACCTTC. Translation: CASSQEIGAGPNYGYTF.

The genes are TRBV9 and TRBJ1-1, with 7 nucleotides matching TRBD1. Trimming at V came to 3 bases and at J to 8 bases, leaving 10 bases not matched to a gene. This CDR3 has 14 amino acids. CDR1 and CDR2 from the germline V gene are SGDLS and YYNGEE. The CDR3 coding sequence is TGTGCCAGCAGCGCAACGACAGGGTATACCGAAGCTTTCTTT. It is translated as CASSATTGYTEAFF.

This sequence joins TRBV19 and TRBJ2-7; D perhaps matches TRBD2 (6 bases). V gave up 6 bases and J gave up 5 bases, with 14 bases separating them. The CDR3 totals 13 residues. Per the germline V gene, CDR1 is LNHDA and CDR2 is SQIVND (reference sequence). The CDR3 here is CASRPLGGNEQYF. Here the CDR3 DNA reads TGTGCCAGTAGACCCCTTGGAGGGAACGAGCAGTACTTC. The variable domain in full, completed from reference TRBV19 and TRBJ2-7, reads DGGITQSPKYLFRKEGQNVTLSCEQNLNHDAMYWYRQDPGQGLRLIYYSQIVNDFQKGDIAEGYSVSREKKESFPLTVTSAQKNPTAFYLCASRPLGGNEQYFGPGTRLTVT.

This rearrangement joins TRBV10-3 to TRBJ2-1; 7 positions agree with TRBD2. In germline, CDR1 is ENHRY, CDR2 SYGVKD. The CDR3 length is 12 residues. Losses at the gene ends were 5 bases for V and 9 bases for J; bases not matched to a gene: 4. The CDR3 DNA reads as TGTGCCATCAGTAATGGGAGGGTTGAGCAGTTCTTC. Residues: CAISNGRVEQFF.

The chain carries TRBV7-2 and TRBJ1-1; possibly TRBD1 for D (6 bases). CDR3 length: 14 residues. Germline-derived CDR1 and CDR2 are SGHTA and FQGNSA. Trimming removed 5 bases from V and 4 bases from J, with 14 bases in between. CDR3 amino acids: CASSPLQGGTEAFF. The DNA for the CDR3 is TGTGCCAGCAGCCCCCTTCAAGGGGGCACTGAAGCTTTCTTT.

This clone was observed a handful of times. The chain recombines TRBV6-5 with TRBJ2-7; D is possibly TRBD1 (7 bases). The CDR3 totals 13 residues. Germline V lookup: CDR1 MNHEY, CDR2 SVGAGI. Trimming pared 10 bases from V and 5 bases from J, leaving 18 bases between. DNA of the CDR3: TGTGCCATCAGGAGGGGGCGCGATGACGAGCAGTACTTC. Translation gives CAIRRGRDDEQYF.

The rearrangement joins TRBV12-5 to TRBJ1-1, with 7 bases aligning to TRBD1. Losses at the gene ends were 6 bases for V and 3 bases for J; bases not matched to a gene: 13. This CDR3 region has 16 residues. The V gene's germline CDR1 is LGHNT and CDR2 FRNRAP. The CDR3 protein is CASGSRGKGADTEAFF. The CDR3 bases are TGTGCTAGTGGCAGTAGGGGTAAGGGGGCGGACACTGAAGCTTTCTTT.

In this sample, this clone turned up a few times. This chain uses TRBV6-5 with TRBJ2-1; 9 bases fit TRBD2. The length of the CDR3 is 14 residues. The germline gives CDR1 MNHEY, CDR2 SVGAGI. J gave up 9 bases and V 7 bases, and 10 bases lay outside the gene matches. The DNA of the CDR3 is TGTGCCAGCAACTGGCGGGGGGGAGAAAGTGAGCAGTTCTTC. This translates into CASNWRGGESEQFF.

The J gene is TRBJ1-6, the V gene TRBV2, with unresolved D. Trimming pared 7 bases from V and 5 bases from J, leaving 6 bases between. Germline CDR1 reads SNHLY; CDR2 reads FYNNEI. The CDR3 consists of 12 residues. The chain's CDR3 is CASTYHNSPLHF. The DNA of the CDR3 is TGTGCCAGCACCTACCATAATTCACCCCTCCACTTT.

In its sample, this clone was seen once. Other DNA sequences in the same sample also yield this CDR3. This chain connects TRBV2 to TRBJ1-2; no reliable D call. Trimming took off 5 bases at V and 4 bases at J, with 5 bases between the two ends. The CDR3 has 11 residues. Germline CDR1 reads SNHLY; CDR2 reads FYNNEI. The CDR3 DNA follows: TGTGCCAGCAGTTACAGCTATGGCTACACCTTC. Its translation is CASSYSYGYTF.

This rearrangement joins TRBV28 to TRBJ2-3, with 10 bases matching TRBD1. CDR1 and CDR2 (germline): MDHEN, SYDVKM. Germline trimming cut 7 bases from V and 1 base from J; bases unmatched to any gene: 11. This CDR3 comprises 17 residues. The CDR3 protein is CASTPGQGKEGTDTQYF. The CDR3 DNA sequence: TGTGCCAGCACCCCGGGACAGGGGAAGGAGGGCACAGATACGCAGTATTTT.

The V call is TRBV5-4, the J call TRBJ1-1; D is ambiguous. The CDR3 has 15 amino acids. V dropped 4 bases and J dropped 1 base, with 14 bases sitting between them. CDR1 and CDR2 (germline): SGHNT, YYREEE (reference sequence). The CDR3 bases are TGTGCCAGCAGCCCGGAGCCCCAGAAGAACACTGAAGCTTTCTTT. Translated: CASSPEPQKNTEAFF. Filled out from reference TRBV5-4 and TRBJ1-1, the complete variable domain reads ETGVTQSPTHLIKTRGQQVTLRCSSQSGHNTVSWYQQALGQGPQFIFQYYREEENGRGNFPPRFSGLQFPNYSSELNVNALELDDSALYLCASSPEPQKNTEAFFGQGTRLTVV.

This clone appeared once. The rearrangement joins TRBV7-2 to TRBJ1-2; the D gene is possibly TRBD1 (6 bases). Between the trimmed V and J ends, which lost 4 bases and 4 bases, there was a span of 28 bases. The CDR3 sequence is 19 residues long. Germline V gene sequence: CDR1 SGHTA, CDR2 FQGNSA. The CDR3 DNA reads TGTGCCAGCAGCTCAACCCCCCCAGGGGCCGCCGCCAGGACCTATGGCTACACCTTC. Translated, it gives CASSSTPPGAAARTYGYTF.

V usage is TRBV7-9 and J usage is TRBJ2-1; perhaps TRBD2 as D (5 bases). From germline, CDR1 is SEHNR and CDR2 FQNEAQ (reference sequence). The CDR3 sequence is 13 residues long. With 7 bases removed from V and 8 bases from J, the gap between germline ends came to 15 bases. The CDR3 spells CASIPGYGYEQFF. CDR3 sequence (DNA): TGTGCCAGCATCCCGGGGTATGGCTATGAGCAGTTCTTC.

The J gene is TRBJ2-5, the V gene TRBV9; D may be TRBD2 (7 bases). Per germline, CDR1 SGDLS and CDR2 YYNGEE. The V end lost 0 bases, the J end lost 5 bases, and 17 bases lay between the germline ends. This CDR3 contains 16 residues. CDR3 loop: CASSVDVGGPLETQYF. CDR3 bases: TGTGCCAGCAGCGTAGATGTGGGGGGGCCTCTCGAGACCCAGTACTTC.

The chain couples TRBV2 to TRBJ2-5; tentative D call: TRBD1 (6 bases). The CDR3 extends over 14 amino acids. Trimming left V 4 bases short and J 2 bases short, with 11 bases between. CDR1 is SNHLY, CDR2 FYNNEI, per germline. The CDR3 nucleotides are TGTGCCAGCAGTGTGGGGACAACACAAGAGACCCAGTACTTC. It translates to CASSVGTTQETQYF.

The chain employs TRBV7-2 and TRBJ2-3; D is possibly TRBD1 (5 bases). Trimming removed 1 base from V and 3 bases from J, with 11 bases in between. Germline V CDR1 and CDR2: SGHTA, FQGNSA. The length of the CDR3 is 15 residues. This CDR3 reads CASSLEGLGTDTQYF. The CDR3, as DNA: TGTGCCAGCAGCTTAGAGGGGCTGGGGACAGATACGCAGTATTTT.

This clone was seen once. This chain uses TRBV10-3 with TRBJ2-3, with 9 bases fitting TRBD2. There are 17 residues in the CDR3. J was trimmed by 6 bases and V by 3 bases; bases with no gene match: 13. Germline assignment: CDR1 ENHRY and CDR2 SYGVKD. This CDR3 reads CAISEGSRAGGVDTQYF. The CDR3 DNA reads as TGTGCCATCAGTGAAGGGTCGAGGGCGGGAGGGGTGGATACGCAGTATTTT.

V is TRBV19 and J is TRBJ2-7; possibly TRBD2 for D (5 bases). V was pared by 1 base and J by 0 bases, with 10 bases between. The V gene's germline CDR1 is LNHDA and CDR2 SQIVND (reference sequence). This CDR3 contains 15 residues. The CDR3 coding sequence is TGTGCCAGTAGTATAGCGGGAACGGCCTCCTACGAGCAGTACTTC. Amino acids: CASSIAGTASYEQYF.

This clone was observed a single time. The genes are TRBV6-5 and TRBJ2-7; 9 bases align to TRBD1. The length of the CDR3 is 13 residues. CDR1 is MNHEY and CDR2 is SVGAGI in the germline V gene. In nucleotides, the CDR3 is TGTGCGACCGACCCGGGACAGGGTAACGAGCAGTACTTC. It specifies CATDPGQGNEQYF.

V usage is TRBV13 and J usage is TRBJ2-5; D is undetermined. The V and J ends lost 7 bases and 5 bases respectively, with 11 bases between them. The germline V gene encodes CDR1 PRHDT and CDR2 FYEKMQ (reference sequence). The length of the CDR3 is 12 residues. CDR3 protein: CASTSPGETQYF. Written as DNA, the CDR3 is TGTGCCAGCACCAGCCCCGGGGAGACCCAGTACTTC.

V and J are TRBV13 and TRBJ1-1, with 11 bases fitting TRBD1. The CDR3 has 15 residues. Germline V lookup: CDR1 PRHDT, CDR2 FYEKMQ (reference sequence). With V trimmed by 5 bases and J by 3 bases, 5 bases remained unmatched. CDR3 nucleotide sequence: TGTGCCAGCAGCACCGGACAGGGGGCGTACACTGAAGCTTTCTTT. This codes for CASSTGQGAYTEAFF.

This clone was seen a single time. This chain links TRBV7-9 with TRBJ1-3; D is unclear. Deletions cut 6 bases from V and 11 bases from J, with 11 bases between. Germline CDR1 reads SEHNR; CDR2 reads FQNEAQ (reference sequence). The CDR3 has 11 amino acids. CDR3 protein: CASSSGRAIYF. The CDR3 nucleotides read TGTGCCAGCAGTTCCGGTCGTGCCATATATTTT.

The chain couples TRBV5-1 to TRBJ2-5, with 7 nucleotides matching TRBD1. Germline-derived CDR1 and CDR2 are SGHRS and YFSETQ. With V trimmed by 4 bases and J by 3 bases, 6 bases remained unmatched. The CDR3 is 14 amino acids. This chain's CDR3 is CASSRNRGKETQYF. CDR3 bases: TGCGCCAGCAGCCGGAACAGGGGAAAAGAGACCCAGTACTTC. The full variable domain, completed using reference TRBV5-1 and TRBJ2-5, is KAGVTQTPRYLIKTRGQQVTLSCSPISGHRSVSWYQQTPGQGLQFLFEYFSETQRNKGNFPGRFSGRQFSNSRSEMNVSTLELGDSALYLCASSRNRGKETQYFGPGTRLLVL.

This clone was seen only once. The chain combines TRBV7-9 with TRBJ1-4, with D possibly matching TRBD1 (6 bases). Germline V gene sequence: CDR1 SEHNR, CDR2 FQNEAQ (reference sequence). CDR3 length: 16 residues. Trimming cost V 4 bases and J 5 bases, with 17 bases left between them. The CDR3 bases are TGTGCCAGCAGCTCACCCAGGGGAGTGAAGAATGAAAAACTGTTTTTT. Encoded protein: CASSSPRGVKNEKLFF.

This clone was detected only once. V is TRBV6-1 and J is TRBJ1-1; 7 nucleotides agree with TRBD1. Germline lookup yields CDR1 MNHNS and CDR2 SASEGT. V was pared by 3 bases and J by 5 bases, with 9 bases of the junction left unmatched. The CDR3 runs to 15 residues. CDR3 sequence: CASSDPRQGETEAFF. CDR3 nucleotides: TGTGCCAGCAGTGATCCTCGACAGGGAGAGACTGAAGCTTTCTTT.

The genes are TRBV5-1 and TRBJ2-2; D possibly corresponds to TRBD1 (6 bases). The V end was cut by 2 bases, the J end by 7 bases, with 15 bases between. The CDR3 consists of 15 residues. The germline CDR1 and CDR2 sequences are SGHRS and YFSETQ. The CDR3 sequence is CASSFQGRGGGELFF. In DNA, the CDR3 is TGCGCCAGCAGCTTTCAAGGCAGGGGTGGCGGGGAGCTGTTTTTT.